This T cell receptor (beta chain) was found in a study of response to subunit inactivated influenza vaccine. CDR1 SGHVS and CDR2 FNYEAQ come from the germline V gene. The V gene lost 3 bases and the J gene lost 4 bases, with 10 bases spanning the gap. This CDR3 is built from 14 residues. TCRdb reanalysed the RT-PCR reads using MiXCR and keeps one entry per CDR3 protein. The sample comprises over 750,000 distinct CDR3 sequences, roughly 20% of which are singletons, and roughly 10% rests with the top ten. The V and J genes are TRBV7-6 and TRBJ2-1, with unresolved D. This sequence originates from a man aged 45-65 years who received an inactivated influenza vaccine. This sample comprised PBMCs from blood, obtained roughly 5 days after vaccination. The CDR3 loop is CASSFYRNYNEQFF. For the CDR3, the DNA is TGTGCCAGCAGCTTTTATAGGAATTACAATGAGCAGTTCTTC.